Listed below are T cell receptor beta chains from one sample, sequenced in a study of beta chain features in type 1 diabetes. Data came from immunoSEQ multiplex PCR; TCRdb stores just in-frame clones and leaves some out. The repertoire has 300,000 to 350,000 clones, under 8.5% of them found once; the top ten carry approximately 0.47%. Specimen: central memory CD4+ T cells from blood. These receptors originate from a woman under 30 in good health. Both conserved end residues are part of each CDR3. D genes are given only for firm matches. Clone size appears in some rows only: once, few, many, or a class for an expanded clone.

j_call | clone_size | d_call | v_call | cdr3_aa | cdr3_nt
TRBJ2-5 | NA | NA | TRBV18 | CASSAPGGQETQYF | TGTGCCAGCTCAGCACCCGGGGGCCAAGAGACCCAGTACTTC
TRBJ1-2 | NA | NA | TRBV18 | CASSPGTNYGYTF | TGTGCCAGCTCACCCGGAACTAACTATGGCTACACCTTC
TRBJ2-2 | many | NA | TRBV27 | CASSWSVNTGELFF | TGTGCCAGCAGTTGGTCAGTTAACACCGGGGAGCTGTTTTTT
TRBJ2-1 | few | NA | TRBV7-8 | CASSLALARAAVF | TGTGCCAGCAGCTTAGCCCTTGCTAGGGCCGCAGTCTTC
TRBJ2-7 | NA | NA | TRBV5-4 | CASSTGTSYEQYF | TGTGCCAGCAGCACCGGGACTTCCTACGAGCAGTACTTC
TRBJ2-5 | few | TRBD2 | TRBV7-3 | CASSETSGPYQETQYF | TGTGCCAGCAGCGAAACTAGCGGGCCGTACCAAGAGACCCAGTACTTC
TRBJ2-5 | NA | NA | TRBV2 | CASTKTHDGVETQYF | TGTGCCAGCACTAAGACACATGACGGGGTGGAGACCCAGTACTTC
TRBJ2-7 | NA | TRBD1 | TRBV7-2 | CASSLARDRDSYEQYF | TGTGCCAGCAGCTTAGCCCGGGACAGGGACTCCTACGAGCAGTACTTC
TRBJ2-5 | NA | NA | TRBV2 | CASSGGRETQYF | TGTGCCAGCAGTGGGGGGAGAGAGACCCAGTACTTC
TRBJ1-2 | NA | NA | TRBV27 | CASRQQGGYGYTF | TGTGCCAGCAGGCAACAGGGCGGATATGGCTACACCTTC
TRBJ2-3 | few | NA | TRBV11-2 | CASKLDGLSTQYF | TGTGCCAGCAAACTAGACGGTTTATCTACGCAGTATTTT
TRBJ1-2 | few | TRBD1 | TRBV28 | CASSKRDSGYTF | TGTGCCAGCAGTAAGCGGGACAGCGGCTACACCTTC
TRBJ1-2 | few | NA | TRBV29-1 | CSVVDNYGYTF | TGCAGCGTTGTTGACAACTATGGCTACACCTTC
TRBJ2-3 | NA | NA | TRBV20-1 | CSAHKTDTQYF | TGCAGTGCTCACAAGACAGATACGCAGTATTTT
TRBJ1-3 | NA | NA | TRBV18 | CASSHETPFSGNTIYF | TGTGCCAGCTCACACGAGACACCCTTCTCTGGAAACACCATATATTTT
TRBJ1-2 | NA | NA | TRBV18 | CASSESSYGYTF | TGTGCCAGCTCCGAATCGAGCTATGGCTACACCTTC
TRBJ1-2 | NA | NA | TRBV5-6 | CASSRGLTEANYGYTF | TGTGCCAGCAGCCGAGGGTTGACAGAAGCTAACTATGGCTACACCTTC
TRBJ1-2 | many | NA | TRBV18 | CASSPDAYGYTF | TGTGCCAGCTCACCAGACGCCTATGGCTACACCTTC
TRBJ2-1 | few | NA | TRBV28 | CAHGPYNEQFF | TGTGCCCACGGACCGTACAATGAGCAGTTCTTC
TRBJ2-1 | many | NA | TRBV21-1 | CASSKVRTKLNEQFF | TGTGCCAGCAGCAAAGTACGGACTAAGTTGAATGAGCAGTTCTTC
TRBJ1-2 | NA | TRBD1 | TRBV18 | CASSSDRAKGLSYTF | TGTGCCAGCTCCTCCGACAGGGCCAAGGGATTATCCTACACCTTC
TRBJ1-1 | few | NA | TRBV6-5 | CASSSSLAEGEAFF | TGTGCCAGCAGCTCCTCCCTGGCGGAGGGAGAAGCTTTCTTT
TRBJ2-1 | NA | NA | TRBV21-1 | CASSKAPRDRGDEQFF | TGTGCCAGCAGCAAAGCCCCCCGGGACAGGGGCGATGAGCAGTTCTTC
TRBJ2-3 | few | NA | TRBV27 | CASSYSAGTSTDTQYF | TGTGCCAGCAGCTACAGCGCAGGGACGTCGACGGATACGCAGTATTTT
TRBJ2-7 | NA | NA | TRBV5-6 | CASSSYYEQYF | TGTGCCAGCAGCTCTTACTACGAGCAGTACTTC
TRBJ2-2 | few | TRBD2 | TRBV6-7 | CASRPGLEITGELFF | TGTGCCAGCAGACCGGGACTAGAGATCACCGGGGAGCTGTTTTTT